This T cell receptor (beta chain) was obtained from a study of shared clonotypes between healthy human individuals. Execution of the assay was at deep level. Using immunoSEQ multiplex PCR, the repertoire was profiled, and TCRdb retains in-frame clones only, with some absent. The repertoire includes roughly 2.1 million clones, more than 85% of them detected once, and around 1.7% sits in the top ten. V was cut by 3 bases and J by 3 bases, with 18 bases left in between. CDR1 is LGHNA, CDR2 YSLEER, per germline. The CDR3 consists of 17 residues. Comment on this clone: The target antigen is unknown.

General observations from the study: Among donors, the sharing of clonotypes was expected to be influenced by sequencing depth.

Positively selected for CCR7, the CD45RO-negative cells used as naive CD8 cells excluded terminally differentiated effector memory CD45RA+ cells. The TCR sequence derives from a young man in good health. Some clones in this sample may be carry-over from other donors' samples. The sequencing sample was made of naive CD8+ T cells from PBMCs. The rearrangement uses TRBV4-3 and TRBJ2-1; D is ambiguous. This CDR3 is CASSHSTRGGYYNEQFF. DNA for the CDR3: TGCGCCAGCAGCCATAGTACACGTGGCGGATACTACAATGAGCAGTTCTTC.